The entry that follows covers one T cell receptor beta chain sequence. No antigen is known for it. The source of the sample is a study of graft-versus-host responses after intestinal transplantation. As for the study in general: For about three years after anti-thymocyte globulin induction, all recipients took tacrolimus and steroids. Study-level points and caveats: GvH clones surfaced in recipient marrow, some emerging earlier in ileum or blood. Circulating GvH clones peaking coincided with falling HvG clones soon after transplant.

Using immunoSEQ multiplex PCR, the repertoire was profiled, and TCRdb retains in-frame clones only, with some absent. The data contain about 21,000 clones, roughly nine tenths of them singletons. From germline, CDR1 is SGHTA and CDR2 FQGNSA. V trimming: 4 bases; J trimming: 5 bases; junction bases outside the gene matches: 8. The CDR3 runs to 15 residues. The source is a human patient who received an intestinal transplant, so some T cells may come from the graft donor. Sequences were derived from PBMCs, sampled approximately 65 days after intestinal transplantation. This chain joins TRBV7-2 and TRBJ2-5; 9 bases fit TRBD2. CDR3 nucleotides: TGTGCCAGCAGCTCCCAGCGGGGGGATAGGGAGACCCAGTACTTC. Translation gives CASSSQRGDRETQYF.